One sample yielded the 6 T cell receptor beta chains listed below, sequenced in a study of blood T cell repertoires in COVID-19. Clones were read by immunoSEQ multiplex PCR, and TCRdb kept only the in-frame ones, dropping some. The sample records approximately 76,000 clones, about 90% being singletons. Sequencing input: peripheral blood. The receptor source for this set is a human donor in a cohort sampled during active COVID-19.

This sequence joins TRBV7-2 and TRBJ2-7; tentative D call: TRBD2 (6 bases). V was trimmed by 6 bases and J by 1 base, leaving 13 bases between them. Germline V gene data show CDR1 as SGHTA and CDR2 as FQGNSA. The CDR3 runs to 14 residues. The CDR3 nucleotides are TGTGCCAGCAGGGAGGACCGGGGGTCCTACGAGCAGTACTTC. Protein sequence: CASREDRGSYEQYF.

V is TRBV7-9 and J is TRBJ1-2; 10 positions agree with TRBD1. Per germline, CDR1 SEHNR and CDR2 FQNEAQ (reference sequence). The V gene end was trimmed by 5 bases and the J gene end by 4 bases; junction bases not matched to a gene: 7. The CDR3 contains 15 residues. Here the CDR3 DNA reads TGTGCCAGCAGCGATGGGACAGGGGAAGGCTATGGCTACACCTTC. It yields the protein CASSDGTGEGYGYTF.

The chain employs TRBV29-1 and TRBJ1-5; D remains unclear. CDR3 length equals 14 residues. CDR1 SQVTM and CDR2 ANQGSEA come from the germline V gene. V lost 4 bases, J lost 0 bases, and 10 bases lay in between. This chain's CDR3 is CSVGGGFSNQPQHF. In nucleotides, the CDR3 is TGCAGCGTTGGAGGCGGATTTAGCAATCAGCCCCAGCATTTT.

The J gene is TRBJ2-7, the V gene TRBV9; a possible D gene is TRBD2 (5 bases). Per the germline V gene, CDR1 is SGDLS and CDR2 is YYNGEE. This CDR3 region has 13 residues. V lost 0 bases and J 6 bases, leaving 10 bases between the germline ends. The CDR3 region is CASSVVVRGEQYF. The CDR3 DNA reads as TGTGCCAGCAGCGTAGTAGTACGGGGCGAGCAGTACTTC.

The chain recombines TRBV5-1 with TRBJ1-1; D unresolved. Per the germline V gene, CDR1 is SGHRS and CDR2 is YFSETQ. Trimming shortened V by 1 base and J by 3 bases, and 7 bases separated the two germline ends. The CDR3 contains 13 residues. The CDR3 region is CASSLRGDTEAFF. CDR3 DNA sequence: TGCGCCAGCAGCTTGCGAGGAGACACTGAAGCTTTCTTT.

This rearrangement joins TRBV6-5 to TRBJ2-7; possibly TRBD1 for D (7 bases). The CDR3 covers 16 residues. Germline V gene data show CDR1 as MNHEY and CDR2 as SVGAGI. The V end was cut by 2 bases, the J end by 5 bases, with 19 bases between. The CDR3 coding sequence is TGTGCCAGCAGTTACACCCTGAGGGGGCGCGGGGACGAGCAGTACTTC. Translated, it gives CASSYTLRGRGDEQYF.